A single sample is the source of the 14 T cell receptor beta chains below, sequenced in a study of blood T cells in healthy people across ages. Next came a second PCR, run for about 7 to 12 cycles, which used a sample-barcoded 5' primer along with a J-beta primer mix. One entry per CDR3 protein, called by TCRdb with MiXCR from the 5' RACE reads. The sample consists of some 880,000 distinct CDR3 sequences, about 34% of them appearing once. The sequenced sample was blood. These receptors all stem from a young man in good health.

There are a few counts of this clonotype. The genes are TRBV6-2 or TRBV6-3 and TRBJ2-5, with 10 bases matching TRBD1. The J call may be faulty, since TRBJ2-7 better matches the DNA end. The germline V gene has CDR1 MNHEY and CDR2 SVGEGT. This CDR3 region has 12 residues. The CDR3 sequence: CASRDRGDEQYF. CDR3 sequence (DNA): TGTGCCAGCCGGGACAGGGGTGACGAGCAGTACTTC.

This clonotype has only a few counts. This chain links TRBV20-1 with TRBJ2-4; D is unresolved. V dropped 6 bases and J dropped 0 bases, with 12 bases sitting between them. This CDR3 is built from 14 residues. Per the germline V gene, CDR1 is DFQATT and CDR2 is SNEGSKA (reference sequence). In DNA form, the CDR3 reads TGCAGTGCCCACGGAATACTAGCCAAAAACATTCAGTACTTC. Its protein product is CSAHGILAKNIQYF.

This chain connects TRBV9 to TRBJ2-3, with 12 bases fitting TRBD2. The J segment lost 5 bases and the V segment lost 3 bases, leaving 7 bases of the junction unmatched. The germline V gene has CDR1 SGDLS and CDR2 YYNGEE. The length of the CDR3 is 16 residues. The CDR3 coding sequence is TGTGCCAGCAGCGCTAGCGGGGGGGCCGTAGGAGATACGCAGTATTTT. It specifies CASSASGGAVGDTQYF.

This clonotype was observed at least ten times. The chain combines TRBV12-3 or TRBV12-4 with TRBJ2-3, with D maybe TRBD1 (6 bases). V was shortened by 7 bases and J by 4 bases, with 15 bases between the two germline ends. CDR3 length: 14 amino acids. Here the CDR3 reads CASTFAGAPDTQYF. CDR3 sequence (DNA): TGTGCCAGCACCTTTGCAGGGGCCCCAGATACGCAGTATTTT.

This clonotype has at least ten counts. This clone may be a read error of a much larger clone one base away. The J gene is TRBJ1-2, the V gene TRBV12-3 or TRBV12-4; TRBD1 matches 7 bases. V gave up 5 bases and J gave up 7 bases; unmatched junction bases: 10. The CDR3 is 14 amino acids. The CDR3 bases are TGTGCCAGCAGTGCTAAGGAGGGGGCGGCTGGCTACACCTTC. It encodes CASSAKEGAAGYTF.

The J gene is TRBJ2-7, the V gene TRBV12-3 or TRBV12-4, with 8 bases lining up with TRBD1. This CDR3 has 14 amino acids. Trimming removed 4 bases from V and 5 bases from J; junction bases left unmatched: 7. The CDR3 is CASSSTDRGHEQYF. In DNA form, the CDR3 reads TGTGCCAGCAGTTCCACCGACAGGGGCCACGAGCAGTACTTC.

The V call is TRBV5-6, the J call TRBJ2-1; TRBD2 matches at 9 bases. V lost 7 bases and J lost 10; bases outside the gene matches: 12. The germline CDR1 and CDR2 sequences are SGHDT and YYEEEE. The CDR3 extends over 14 amino acids. CDR3 in amino acids: CASVRASGAREQFF. The CDR3 bases are TGTGCCAGCGTAAGGGCTAGCGGGGCCCGCGAGCAGTTCTTC.

In its sample, this clonotype was seen a few times. The chain joins TRBV18 to TRBJ2-4; TRBD2 might be the D (6 bases). The J call may be faulty, since TRBJ2-5 better matches the DNA end. CDR3 length equals 15 residues. CDR1 and CDR2 (germline): KGHSH, LQKENI. For the CDR3, the DNA is TGTGCCAGCTCAGACCACGGGGGATTAGGGGAGACCCAGTACTTC. Translation: CASSDHGGLGETQYF.

The rearrangement links TRBV20-1 to TRBJ1-5; D gene ambiguous. Germline V gene data show CDR1 as DFQATT and CDR2 as SNEGSKA (reference sequence). The CDR3 sequence is 12 residues long. V lost 3 bases, J lost 7 bases, and 10 bases lay in between. This CDR3 is CSASVIGQPQHF. The CDR3 DNA follows: TGCAGTGCTAGTGTAATCGGGCAGCCCCAGCATTTT.

V usage is TRBV6-6 and J usage is TRBJ2-2, with D perhaps matching TRBD1 (6 bases). The CDR3 covers 15 residues. V was shortened by 2 bases and J by 1 base, with 8 bases between the two germline ends. Germline CDR1 MNHNY, CDR2 SVGAGI (reference sequence). DNA for the CDR3: TGTGCCAGCAGTTACCCGGGACAGAACACCGGGGAGCTGTTTTTT. Its protein product is CASSYPGQNTGELFF.

V usage is TRBV5-6 and J usage is TRBJ1-2; 9 positions match TRBD1. CDR3 length: 14 residues. In germline, CDR1 is SGHDT, CDR2 YYEEEE. V lost 2 bases and J lost 4; bases outside the gene matches: 3. The CDR3 protein is CASSFGTGPYGYTF. As DNA, the CDR3 is TGTGCCAGCAGCTTCGGGACAGGGCCCTATGGCTACACCTTC.

V is TRBV4-3 and J is TRBJ2-5; no definite D call. Germline V gene lookup returns CDR1 LGHNA and CDR2 YSLEER. Trimming pared 0 bases from V and 1 base from J, leaving 9 bases between. There are 15 residues in the CDR3. The CDR3 DNA is TGCGCCAGCAGCCAAGATCTAAGGACCCAAGAGACCCAGTACTTC. It encodes CASSQDLRTQETQYF.

Remarks on this clonotype: One base away lies a much larger clone, so this may be a sequencing read error. This sequence joins TRBV7-2 and TRBJ1-2; TRBD1 is a possible D gene (6 bases). The CDR3 is made up of 15 amino acids. V lost 5 bases and J 0 bases, leaving 13 bases between the germline ends. Germline CDR1 SGHTA, CDR2 FQGNSA. This CDR3 reads CASSPWNRANYGYTF. CDR3 in DNA: TGTGCCAGCAGCCCCTGGAACAGGGCTAACTATGGCTACACCTTC. Full variable domain (rest looked up from reference TRBV7-2 and TRBJ1-2): GAGVSQSPSNKVTEKGKDVELRCDPISGHTALYWYRQSLGQGLEFLIYFQGNSAPDKSGLPSDRFSAERTGGSVSTLTIQRTQQEDSAVYLCASSPWNRANYGYTFGSGTRLTVV.

This clonotype was recorded once. The rearrangement uses TRBV13 and TRBJ2-1; the D call may be TRBD1 or TRBD2 (5 bases each). The J call is doubtful: the DNA matches TRBJ2-7 better. This CDR3 spans 11 amino acids. Looked up from germline, CDR1 is PRHDT and CDR2 is FYEKMQ (reference sequence). The CDR3 here is CASSSPGRQYF. CDR3 sequence (DNA): TGTGCCAGCAGCTCCCCAGGGAGGCAGTACTTC.